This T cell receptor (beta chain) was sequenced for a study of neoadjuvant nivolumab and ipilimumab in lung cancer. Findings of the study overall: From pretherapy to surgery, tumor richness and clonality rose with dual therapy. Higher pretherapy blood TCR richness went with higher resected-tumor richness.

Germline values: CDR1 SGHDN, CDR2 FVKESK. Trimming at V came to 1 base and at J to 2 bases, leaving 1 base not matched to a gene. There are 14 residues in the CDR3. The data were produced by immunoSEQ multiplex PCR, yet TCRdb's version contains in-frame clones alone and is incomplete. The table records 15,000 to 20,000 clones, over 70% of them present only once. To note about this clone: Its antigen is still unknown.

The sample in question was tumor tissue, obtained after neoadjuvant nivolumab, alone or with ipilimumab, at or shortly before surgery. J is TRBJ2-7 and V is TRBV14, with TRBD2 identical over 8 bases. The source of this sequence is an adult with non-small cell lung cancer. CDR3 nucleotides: TGTGCCAGCAGCCAAGGAGCGGGGGCCTACGAGCAGTACTTC. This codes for CASSQGAGAYEQYF.